The clone carrying this T cell receptor (beta chain) was recorded at least ten times. Its antigen is not identified. Germline CDR1 SGHRS, CDR2 YFSETQ. The CDR3 spans 13 residues. Between the trimmed V and J ends, which lost 2 bases and 1 base, there was a span of 7 bases. The sample is drawn from a study of neurological immune-mediated disorders. The study, taken as a whole, reports: Falling below healthy controls, multiple sclerosis showed the least TCR clonal expansion, while HTLV-1-associated myelopathy showed the most.

The unsorted libraries had their origin in 2 million PBMCs stored at -80 C. Synthesis of cDNA used 5'RACE (with 10-nucleotide random UMIs). Each CDR3 protein is one row after TCRdb ran MiXCR on the 5' RACE reads. Of tens of thousands of distinct CDR3 sequences in the sample, about 2% were seen once. The receptor was isolated from a woman aged 40 to 50 with multiple sclerosis. The sequenced material came from PBMCs. The chain has TRBV5-1 and TRBJ2-7; D possibly corresponds to TRBD1 (5 bases). The CDR3 spells CASSLQESYEQYF. The DNA for the CDR3 is TGCGCCAGCAGCTTACAGGAGTCCTACGAGCAGTACTTC.